This TCR beta chain emerged from a study of T cell responses to AZD1222 COVID-19 vaccine. Clones were sequenced by immunoSEQ multiplex PCR, and TCRdb holds only the in-frame ones, with some missing. Of approximately 170,000 clones in the sample, approximately 90% are singletons; the top ten hold 4% to 5.5%. Comment on this clone: Its antigen is as yet unknown.

V lost 0 bases and J lost 7, with 15 bases in between. From germline, CDR1 is SGHTA and CDR2 FQGNSA. The CDR3 is 15 residues long. General study points: Elevations in Spike-specific TCR breadth and depth followed administration of two AZD1222 doses. White British people made up most donors, females outnumbered males, and clonal diversity was possibly underestimated. Scientists sampled the repertoires only once the peak T cell response had passed.

The rearrangement joins TRBV7-2 to TRBJ1-2; a weak D match, TRBD1 (5 bases). This TCR derives from an adult in good health. The input for sequencing was peripheral blood, taken on day 0 of AZD1222 vaccination. The CDR3 sequence is CASSLAWGTGGGYTF. CDR3 nucleotides: TGTGCCAGCAGCTTAGCCTGGGGAACGGGGGGTGGCTACACCTTC.